This record concerns one TCR beta chain sequence. Its antigen remains undetermined. No base-level quality is on record; no much larger clone is a single base apart. The cohort comprised around 700 healthy bone marrow donors. All cohort members were sampled while nominally healthy, although unrecorded immune exposures were likely present. The donor tested CMV seropositive and was one of the 289 seropositive cohort members. Every donor gave a peripheral blood sample, and the peripheral blood mononuclear cells from that sample were used for TCR beta sequencing. Genomic DNA was extracted from the blood cell samples with the Qiagen DNeasy Blood Extraction Kit. These data originate in a study of cytomegalovirus exposure and HLA in healthy donors (dated by TCRdb to between 2016 and 2019). Concerning the study at large: An earlier analysis of roughly 630 of the donors reported about 250 Gb of sequence data and approximately 110 million unique TCR beta sequences from some 180 million T cells. An early release that covered some 630 HLA-typed donors contained approximately 320 gigabases of sequencing data and tens of millions of unique TCR sequences. Of the roughly 400 genotyped donors, 70% to 90% were placed in the genetic ancestry cluster associated with self-reported Caucasian donors. The study aimed to test whether signatures of past pathogen exposure could be identified by cataloging public T cell receptors. Using immunosequencing, the study profiled T cell repertoires from around 670 subjects and related those repertoires to cytomegalovirus serostatus. Besides the first cohort of roughly 700 subjects, a separate validation cohort made up of 120 different subjects was used. To predict cytomegalovirus infection status, the study combined high-throughput TCR immunosequencing, statistical association of individual TCRs with disease status, and machine learning. In a later analysis, previously published TCR beta repertoires from 600 to 850 donors were re-analyzed and high-resolution HLA genotyping was added so that TCR occurrence patterns could be studied. Rather than drawing on any new phenotypic data, the later analysis identified candidate immune exposures from TCR beta sequences and the way those sequences occurred across donors. In an earlier analysis of 500 to 650 of the donors, high-throughput TCR beta sequencing was used to judge whether each TCR beta V gene segment behaved as functional or pseudogenic. Donor age, sex, ethnicity and CMV serostatus were compiled alongside the repertoire data. A later genetic analysis used genome-wide SNP genotypes for about 65% of the 666 donors, treating that subset as a discovery cohort. Every discovery cohort repertoire had been produced on one sequencing platform. HLA typing included class I and class II loci at four-digit resolution. Typing coverage differed by locus: A, B, C, DRB1 and DQB1 were typed in about 629-630 donors, DQA1 in around 500, DPA1 in approximately 600, and DPB1 in 400 to 480. Four to six DR-DQ haplotypes were handled as single units for association and clustering because linkage in the cohort was strong. On average, 235,054 unique TCR beta nucleotide sequences were sequenced per donor among 350 to 400 genotyped donors of the cohort, with 15% to 20% of those sequences being non-productive.

As encoded in the germline V gene, CDR1 is MDHEN while CDR2 is SYDVKM. V trim: 3 bases; J trim: 8 bases; unmatched bases: 5. The CDR3, cysteine through phenylalanine, is 14 amino acids long. Here the CDR3 DNA is all that survives: 42 bases in frame from base 1. Results and caveats for the whole study, not just this receptor: According to a later analysis, parvovirus B19, influenza, CMV and Epstein-Barr virus appeared linked to several top co-occurrence clusters. Compared with the 666-donor mean, donors in an Asian-associated ancestry cluster had fewer N-insertions in productive TCRs, according to a later genetic analysis. Across donors, most TCR sequences were observed very rarely, whereas some public TCRs were present in many individuals. In a later analysis, HLA-associated TCR beta chains showed more clonal expansion and lower generation probabilities than non-associated chains that were equally common. A few of the identified cytomegalovirus-associated TCR beta chains were confirmed in vitro to be specific for cytomegalovirus antigens. Immune exposure information for the cohort was limited to CMV serostatus. About 17 rarely observed V segments, including chromosome 9 orphons, were excluded from the earlier analysis of several hundred of the donors because counts were too low. It was suggested by the authors that the approach could potentially be generalized to other disease states and immunological phenotypes. In this cohort, only TCR beta chains were sequenced, and detectable features were limited by the absence of alpha or paired-chain data. Some IMGT-functional V segments, including TRBV6-2 and TRBV6-3, could not be told apart with the 87-base-pair reads, so those segments were excluded. Correlated functional status among segregating V segments might be attributable to linkage disequilibrium, but an unknown experimental factor could not be ruled out. Specific HLA alleles were associated with roughly 16,000 TCR beta sequences at a false discovery rate of 0.05 in a later analysis. A later analysis found that most CMV-associated TCR beta chains appeared HLA-restricted, with HLA associations seemingly driven largely by CMV exposure. HLA typing was unavailable for some donors at each locus, so association tests used only the typed subset. The study gave a list of about 150 TCR beta chains associated with cytomegalovirus. A cluster of highly shared sequence variants was judged likely to be a technical artifact of the sequencing pipeline. Broadly in line with IMGT annotations, most TCR beta V segments showed up in productive rearrangements about 87% or about 30% of the time in an earlier analysis of 587 of the donors. In both the original and validation cohorts, the classifier was reported to diagnose cytomegalovirus status with high specificity and sensitivity. A later analysis found that TCR association rates varied across HLA loci, with DRB1 alleles showing the most associated TCRs and HLA-C alleles the fewest. Sequencing depth was assumed to be roughly uniform across donors in the presence/absence analyses, though that assumption may not hold. V-gene and J-gene trimming of TCR beta chains was associated with a missense DCLRE1C variant in a later genetic analysis, and the association was replicated in an independent cohort. A further reported finding was that TCR beta sequences accurately predicted the HLA-A and HLA-B alleles for most subjects in the first cohort. Assigning TCR associations to individual alleles was difficult when HLA alleles, especially DR and DQ, strongly co-occurred.

Receptors were amplified or captured by the immunoSEQ multiplex PCR assay. For the multiplex PCR, a mixture combining 60 forward primers for TCR Vbeta segments and 13 reverse primers for TCR Jbeta segments was used. A multiplex PCR assay on genomic DNA amplified the CDR3 region of rearranged TCR beta genes. Amplified TCR beta libraries were sequenced as 87-base-pair reads on the Illumina HiSeq System. The authors processed their data as follows. In a later analysis, about 80 million unique TCR beta chains were counted across the roughly 670 repertoires, and roughly 10 million of these chains were shared by at least two donors. Raw reads were error-corrected and collapsed into unique sequences with a nearest-neighbor algorithm that merged closely related sequences to remove PCR and sequencing errors. To assign V, D and J gene segments, CDR3 sequences were aligned to IMGT reference sequences. Each retained sequence needed at least a six-nucleotide match to both a V gene segment and a J gene segment. A rearrangement was called productive if the CDR3 had no stop codons and remained in frame with V and J, and every other rearrangement was called non-productive. CDR3 was defined according to IMGT convention as the region running from the second conserved V-encoded cysteine to the conserved J-encoded phenylalanine. The earlier analysis of about 500 of the donors excluded sequences that lacked an unambiguous match to a single V gene segment. An earlier analysis of a few hundred of the donors classified V segments as functional when productive rearrangements were above 56.7% and as segregating when the standard deviation between donors was above 5%. To diagnose cytomegalovirus status from the catalog of TCR beta chain sequences, a statistical classification framework was built. In a later analysis, V and J genes were assigned by comparing TCR nucleotide sequences against IMGT/GENE-DB human TR gene sequences. The TCRdist pipeline was used in a later analysis to assign CDR3 sequences and most-parsimonious VDJ recombination scenarios. In a later analysis, each TCR beta chain was defined by its CDR3 amino acid sequence together with its V-gene family, and reads without a unique V-gene family were excluded. In a later analysis, a few hundred highly shared, low-generation-probability nucleotide sequences were removed to address suspected cross-contamination and a sequencing artifact. In a later analysis, a clonal expansion index was calculated for each public chain from normalized within-repertoire ranks of inferred template counts. A later analysis computed generation probabilities with a VDJ recombination model fitted to out-of-frame rearrangements, and checked the results against IGoR. In a later analysis, hypergeometric tests were used to score TCR-TCR, TCR-HLA and TCR-CMV co-occurrence, with a repertoire-size bias correction applied to TCR pairs. To estimate false discovery rates, a later analysis permuted the HLA or CMV assignments 20 times. In a later analysis, co-occurring TCRs were grouped using DBSCAN, with TCRdist sequence similarity added in when clustering inside HLA-allele-positive subsets. For co-occurrence clustering, repertoires with fewer than 30,000 or more than 120,000 public chains were excluded, along with about five repertoires with anomalous nucleotide sharing. The source is immuneACCESS, and TCRdb retained only in-frame sequences with V and J called. Part of the clones is not carried over; for the studies checked, unresolved V genes explain less than half of this, and the remainder is unexplained. V, J and clone size were drawn from that table, and D and trimming were deduced from the DNA. The sample table records about 200,000 clones; about 13% of these occur just once. The top ten clonotypes cover roughly 7.7% of the sample.

The sequenced sample consisted of PBMCs. The receptor chain draws on TRBV28 and TRBJ1-4, with 8 bases matching TRBD1. The receptor's source is a middle-aged man in good health and CMV-seropositive. The CDR3 region: CASSLTGASEKLFF. Read as DNA, the sequence is TGTGCCAGCAGTTTGACAGGGGCGAGCGAAAAACTGTTTTTT.